This TCR beta chain was captured in a study of OX40 agonist ivuxolimab in advanced cancers. Generated by immunoSEQ multiplex PCR, the TCRdb table keeps only in-frame clones and is missing some. The table shows around 75,000 clones, with roughly 91% occurring only once. Germline V gene sequence: CDR1 MNHEY, CDR2 SVGAGI. The CDR3 is 11 amino acids. V shed 6 bases and J shed 11 bases, with 13 bases lying between them. The genes are TRBV6-5 and TRBJ1-1; D is perhaps TRBD1 (6 bases). This TCR was recovered from an adult with an advanced solid tumor such as melanoma, head and neck, liver or kidney cancer. Sequences were derived from CD4+ or CD8+ T cells sorted from blood, sampled in a trial of the OX40 agonist ivuxolimab. The CDR3 loop reads CASSQGGGAFF. DNA for the CDR3: TGTGCCAGCAGCCAAGGAGGGGGGGCTTTCTTT.